Below, 9 T cell receptor beta chains from the same sample are listed, as sequenced in a study of cytomegalovirus exposure and HLA in healthy donors. Vbeta (60) and Jbeta (13) primers were used in the PCR. Data came from immunoSEQ multiplex PCR; TCRdb stores just in-frame clones and leaves some out. This sample has about 110,000 clones, with approximately 80% found just once. Source material: PBMCs. These receptors originate from an older woman in good health and CMV-seropositive.

V is TRBV10-1 and J is TRBJ1-6; 8 bases are a match to TRBD1. This CDR3 contains 14 residues. Trimming at V came to 6 bases and at J to 5 bases, leaving 3 bases not matched to a gene. Germline V gives CDR1 WNHNN, CDR2 SYGVQD (reference sequence). The CDR3 DNA reads TGCGCCAGCAGAGACAGGGGACATAATTCACCCCTCCACTTT. Translated, it gives CASRDRGHNSPLHF.

Only one count was recorded for this clone. The rearrangement links TRBV27 to TRBJ1-2, with no clear D. CDR3 size: 19 residues. Germline V gene sequence: CDR1 MNHEY, CDR2 SMNVEV (reference sequence). Trimming removed 0 bases at V and 1 base at J, with 21 bases between. For the CDR3, the DNA is TGTGCCAGCAGTTTATCGATAATTGTGGGGAGCGGTATTAACTATGGCTACACCTTC. As protein: CASSLSIIVGSGINYGYTF.

This chain connects TRBV2 to TRBJ2-5, with D perhaps matching TRBD1 (6 bases). This CDR3 region has 15 residues. V lost 6 bases and J lost 0, with 14 bases in between. Per the germline V gene, CDR1 is SNHLY and CDR2 is FYNNEI. Here the CDR3 reads CASSYPTGYQETQYF. DNA for the CDR3: TGTGCCAGCAGCTATCCAACAGGGTACCAAGAGACCCAGTACTTC.

This rearrangement joins TRBV5-1 to TRBJ1-5; TRBD1 is a possible D gene (6 bases). The CDR3 sequence is 14 residues long. The germline CDR1 and CDR2 sequences are SGHRS and YFSETQ. V lost 4 bases and J lost 6, with 14 bases in between. This CDR3 reads CASSPEGVGQPQHF. In DNA, the CDR3 is TGCGCCAGCAGCCCAGAGGGGGTAGGTCAGCCCCAGCATTTT.

The chain uses TRBV13 and TRBJ2-5; D may be TRBD1 (5 bases). This CDR3 comprises 13 residues. Germline V gene sequence: CDR1 PRHDT, CDR2 FYEKMQ (reference sequence). Trimming removed 3 bases from V and 3 bases from J, with 8 bases in between. This chain's CDR3 is CASSFGAEETQYF. CDR3 bases: TGTGCCAGCAGCTTTGGGGCGGAAGAGACCCAGTACTTC.

V and J are TRBV6-5 and TRBJ2-1; 7 nucleotides agree with TRBD1. Germline V gene data show CDR1 as MNHEY and CDR2 as SVGAGI. V shed 5 bases and J 9 bases; nucleotides not matched to a gene: 10. The length of the CDR3 is 14 residues. CDR3 coding DNA: TGTGCCAGCAGTCCCCAGGGGGATTGGGGTGAGCAGTTCTTC. The encoded protein is CASSPQGDWGEQFF.

The gene calls are TRBV5-4 and TRBJ2-1; D is uncertain. V lost 1 base and J 3 bases, leaving 11 bases between the germline ends. The CDR3 length is 15 residues. Germline CDR1 SGHNT, CDR2 YYREEE (reference sequence). CDR3 coding DNA: TGTGCCAGCAGCTTGAGGCTCCGAGGCTACAATGAGCAGTTCTTC. Translation gives CASSLRLRGYNEQFF.

Notes on this clone: Relative to the germline gene, one junction end is altered; a read error may explain this. The rearrangement uses TRBV7-9 and TRBJ2-7, with TRBD1 matching 9 bases. This CDR3 region has 14 residues. CDR1 is SEHNR and CDR2 is FQNEAQ in the germline V gene (reference sequence). CDR3 region: CSSTLGDRVHEQYF. The CDR3, as DNA: TGTTCCAGCACCTTGGGGGACAGGGTCCACGAGCAGTACTTC.

The J gene is TRBJ1-2, the V gene TRBV18; 9 bases fit TRBD1. The CDR3 length is 17 residues. V shed 4 bases, J shed 6 bases, and the junction held 15 bases outside the gene matches. Germline V gives CDR1 KGHSH, CDR2 LQKENI. The CDR3 bases are TGTGCCAGCTCACGGTACGGGGGACAGGGAGTGTCGGATGGCTACACCTTC. Translating it yields CASSRYGGQGVSDGYTF.